This T cell receptor (beta chain) is from a study of blood T cell repertoires in COVID-19. V shed 0 bases and J 6 bases; nucleotides not matched to a gene: 12. Per the germline V gene, CDR1 is GTSNPN and CDR2 is SVGIG (reference sequence). This CDR3 has 17 amino acids. The data were produced by immunoSEQ multiplex PCR, yet TCRdb's version contains in-frame clones alone and is incomplete. Here the sample spans 300,000 to 400,000 clones, around 91% being singletons. The rearrangement uses TRBV30 and TRBJ2-3, with 10 bases fitting TRBD2. The clonotype was recovered from a woman under 30 who had recovered from COVID-19. Input material: peripheral blood. CDR3 coding DNA: TGTGCCTGGAGTGTACCCCGGGCTAGCGGGAGTTGGGATACGCAGTATTTT. This codes for CAWSVPRASGSWDTQYF.